Given below is one T cell receptor (beta chain) in context. The data stem from a study of blood T cell repertoires in COVID-19. Looking at the study overall: T cells, B-cell-depleted T cells, or PBMCs supplied cDNA or gDNA.

V shed 1 base, J shed 7 bases, and the junction held 6 bases outside the gene matches. From germline, CDR1 is MGHRA and CDR2 YSYEKL. The CDR3 runs to 15 residues. The assay was immunoSEQ multiplex PCR, and TCRdb's table has in-frame clones only and misses some. The data contain 200,000 to 250,000 clones, 84% of them seen just once; the ten biggest clones take up about 2.1%. The sequenced sample consisted of peripheral blood. The source of this sequence is a woman aged 60 to 75 with acute or convalescent COVID-19. V gene TRBV4-1 combines with J gene TRBJ1-5; TRBD1 agrees at 8 bases. The CDR3 sequence: CASSQGTGLEQPQHF. DNA for the CDR3: TGCGCCAGCAGCCAAGGGACAGGGCTTGAGCAGCCCCAGCATTTT.